The 21 T cell receptor beta chains presented below share a single source sample, sequenced in a study of Tregs in tolerant kidney transplant recipients. The assay was immunoSEQ multiplex PCR, and TCRdb's table has in-frame clones only and misses some. The table has about 570 clones, around 95% seen once; the top ten hold roughly 4.4%. What these receptors recognize is not known. The specimen comprised Tregs from blood cultured with allogeneic cells, sampled before the transplant. Receptors were obtained from a human patient who received a combined kidney and bone marrow transplant.

The chain couples TRBV18 to TRBJ2-3; D possibly matches TRBD1 or TRBD2 (6 bases each). This CDR3 region has 15 residues. Germline loops: CDR1 KGHSH, CDR2 LQKENI. V was trimmed by 4 bases and J by 0 bases, leaving 11 bases between them. DNA for the CDR3: TGTGCCAGCTCACGCTGGGGGGCCAGCACAGATACGCAGTATTTT. Translated, it gives CASSRWGASTDTQYF.

The V and J genes are TRBV7-2 and TRBJ2-1, with unresolved D. CDR1 and CDR2 from the germline V gene are SGHTA and FQGNSA. CDR3 size: 15 residues. V lost 4 bases, J lost 6 bases, and 16 bases lay in between. CDR3 nucleotide sequence: TGTGCCAGCAGCTCCTTCCAGCCTGTTAGCAATGAGCAGTTCTTC. This sequence encodes CASSSFQPVSNEQFF.

The chain has TRBV29-1 and TRBJ2-7; 9 bases map to TRBD2. With V trimmed by 3 bases and J by 3 bases, 6 bases remained unmatched. This CDR3 region has 14 residues. Germline assignment: CDR1 SQVTM and CDR2 ANQGSEA. The chain's CDR3 is CSVEMRGGNYEQYF. CDR3 nucleotide sequence: TGCAGCGTTGAGATGCGGGGGGGCAACTACGAGCAGTACTTC.

The CDR3 region has the DNA TGTGCCAGCGAAGGGCGGGAGACATACAATGAGCAGTTCTTC. This codes for CASEGRETYNEQFF. V gene TRBV2 combines with J gene TRBJ2-1, with TRBD2 matching over 7 bases. The CDR3 has 14 amino acids. The germline gives CDR1 SNHLY, CDR2 FYNNEI. V trimming: 8 bases; J trimming: 4 bases; junction bases outside the gene matches: 8.

The chain uses TRBV15 and TRBJ2-3, with no clear D. The CDR3 loop spans 12 amino acids. V shed 8 bases and J shed 6 bases, with 12 bases lying between them. In germline, CDR1 is LNHNV, CDR2 YYDKDF (reference sequence). The chain's CDR3 is CATSRVADTQYF. The CDR3 DNA reads TGTGCCACCTCTCGAGTTGCGGATACGCAGTATTTT.

The rearrangement uses TRBV10-3 and TRBJ1-1; 7 bases are shared with TRBD1. CDR1 is ENHRY, CDR2 SYGVKD, per germline. After removal of 5 bases from V and 3 bases from J, the junction contained 6 bases not matched to a gene. This CDR3 is built from 14 residues. CDR3: CAISYRGDDTEAFF. In DNA form, the CDR3 reads TGTGCCATCAGTTACAGGGGAGATGACACTGAAGCTTTCTTT.

The chain joins TRBV10-3 to TRBJ1-2; possibly TRBD1 for D (6 bases). The CDR3 extends over 13 amino acids. V was clipped by 6 bases and J by 4 bases, with 12 bases between them. Germline values: CDR1 ENHRY, CDR2 SYGVKD. The CDR3 loop reads CAISPDSTYGYTF. The CDR3, as DNA: TGTGCCATCAGCCCGGACAGTACCTATGGCTACACCTTC.

This chain uses TRBV5-1 with TRBJ1-2, with 9 bases matching TRBD1. Germline V gene sequence: CDR1 SGHRS, CDR2 YFSETQ. The CDR3 runs 15 residues. The V segment lost 0 bases and the J segment 7 bases; nucleotides outside the gene matches: 7. The CDR3 is CASSLVYRGRGGYTF. In DNA form, the CDR3 reads TGCGCCAGCAGCTTGGTCTACAGGGGGCGAGGTGGCTACACCTTC.

This clone was detected once. This chain joins TRBV18 and TRBJ2-3, with 11 bases identical to TRBD2. The germline V gene has CDR1 KGHSH and CDR2 LQKENI. Trimming cost V 4 bases and J 3 bases; bases outside gene matches: 3. This CDR3 comprises 15 residues. CDR3 amino acids: CASSLTSGSTDTQYF. CDR3 DNA: TGTGCCAGCTCACTAACTAGCGGGAGTACAGATACGCAGTATTTT.

The chain joins TRBV7-2 to TRBJ2-1, with 7 bases fitting TRBD2. V was clipped by 7 bases and J by 12 bases; unmatched bases: 21. CDR1 and CDR2 (germline): SGHTA, FQGNSA. The CDR3 is made up of 16 amino acids. CDR3 region: CASTPGGIAEGYGQFF. For the CDR3, the DNA is TGTGCCAGCACCCCGGGAGGTATAGCGGAGGGGTATGGGCAGTTCTTC.

V is TRBV7-2 and J is TRBJ2-2; 11 bases align to TRBD2. V shed 5 bases, J shed 4 bases, and the junction held 9 bases outside the gene matches. CDR1 is SGHTA and CDR2 is FQGNSA in the germline V gene. The CDR3 loop spans 17 amino acids. Written as DNA, the CDR3 is TGTGCCAGCAGCCGAGAGGCTAGCGGGAGGTTCACCGGGGAGCTGTTTTTT. As protein: CASSREASGRFTGELFF.

The genes are TRBV19 and TRBJ1-5, with D unclear. The CDR3 is 15 amino acids. The germline V and J ends were trimmed by 8 bases and 0 bases, with 14 bases remaining between them. The germline V gene encodes CDR1 LNHDA and CDR2 SQIVND (reference sequence). In nucleotides, the CDR3 is TGTGCCAGTCTCCGGAAGGGAGATAGCAATCAGCCCCAGCATTTT. It is translated as CASLRKGDSNQPQHF. Full variable domain (outside the CDR3, taken from reference TRBV19 and TRBJ1-5): DGGITQSPKYLFRKEGQNVTLSCEQNLNHDAMYWYRQDPGQGLRLIYYSQIVNDFQKGDIAEGYSVSREKKESFPLTVTSAQKNPTAFYLCASLRKGDSNQPQHFGDGTRLSIL.

The chain recombines TRBV6-6 with TRBJ2-2; the D gene is possibly TRBD1 (6 bases). The germline V gene has CDR1 MNHNY and CDR2 SVGAGI (reference sequence). The V gene lost 2 bases and the J gene lost 8 bases, with 9 bases spanning the gap. This CDR3 is 13 amino acids long. The CDR3 sequence is CASSYVGAGELFF. CDR3 nucleotide sequence: TGTGCCAGCAGTTACGTGGGGGCGGGGGAGCTGTTTTTT.

This rearrangement joins TRBV6-5 to TRBJ1-2; no reliable D call. Germline loops: CDR1 MNHEY, CDR2 SVGAGI. This CDR3 spans 13 amino acids. V gave up 5 bases and J gave up 4 bases, with 11 bases separating them. In DNA, the CDR3 is TGTGCCAGCAGTGCCCAGCCTGGCTATGGCTACACCTTC. This gives the protein CASSAQPGYGYTF.

This chain links TRBV18 with TRBJ2-3; D is uncertain. CDR1 and CDR2 (germline): KGHSH, LQKENI. This CDR3 contains 15 residues. V was pared by 2 bases and J by 0 bases, with 9 bases between. The chain's CDR3 is CASSPWSSSTDTQYF. The CDR3 DNA is TGTGCCAGCTCACCATGGTCCAGTAGCACAGATACGCAGTATTTT.

This sequence joins TRBV10-1 and TRBJ2-6, with D uncertain. This CDR3 is built from 19 residues. V lost 5 bases to trimming and J lost 5 bases, with 25 bases between them. Germline values: CDR1 WNHNN, CDR2 SYGVQD (reference sequence). CDR3 nucleotide sequence: TGCGCCAGCAGTAGACAACGAAGATCGCAACAAAGTCGGGCCAACGTCCTGACTTTC. Its protein product is CASSRQRRSQQSRANVLTF.

The V call is TRBV10-2, the J call TRBJ2-5; D may be TRBD2 (5 bases). Germline values: CDR1 WSHSY, CDR2 SAAADI. The CDR3 consists of 15 residues. Between the trimmed V and J ends, which lost 3 bases and 1 base, there was a span of 12 bases. Here the CDR3 reads CASSDGLKIQETQYF. In DNA, the CDR3 is TGCGCCAGCAGTGATGGACTGAAGATCCAAGAGACCCAGTACTTC.

This chain joins TRBV27 and TRBJ1-3; D not certain. Germline CDR1 MNHEY, CDR2 SMNVEV (reference sequence). V shed 6 bases and J shed 0 bases, with 6 bases lying between them. The CDR3 covers 13 residues. CDR3 in DNA: TGTGCCAGCAGGAAAGTCTCTGGAAACACCATATATTTT. Amino acids: CASRKVSGNTIYF.

J is TRBJ2-6 and V is TRBV2; a possible D gene is TRBD1 (6 bases). Germline-derived CDR1 and CDR2 are SNHLY and FYNNEI. Trimming shortened V by 4 bases and J by 0 bases, and 10 bases separated the two germline ends. The CDR3 is 16 amino acids. The CDR3 spells CASSADRSSGANVLTF. DNA of the CDR3: TGTGCCAGCAGTGCCGACAGGAGCTCTGGGGCCAACGTCCTGACTTTC.

The chain has TRBV1 and TRBJ2-6. TRBV1 is tagged as a pseudogene. The CDR3 sequence is 18 residues long. CDR3 loop: CTSRDKRCAQSRANVLTF. The CDR3, as DNA: TGCACCAGCAGGGATAAACGTTGTGCACAAAGTCGGGCCAACGTCCTGACTTTC.

The V call is TRBV11-2, the J call TRBJ2-7; no definite D call. Trimming cost V 5 bases and J 5 bases, with 10 bases left between them. Germline V gene lookup returns CDR1 SGHAT and CDR2 FQNNGV. The CDR3 is made up of 12 amino acids. Written as DNA, the CDR3 is TGTGCCAGCAGCAGAGTGGGGAACGAGCAGTACTTC. It yields the protein CASSRVGNEQYF.